This is a list of T cell receptor beta chains from one sample in a study of cytomegalovirus exposure and HLA in healthy donors. Produced via immunoSEQ multiplex PCR; TCRdb's table is partial and in-frame only. There are approximately 140,000 clones in the sample, with about 1.6% held by the top ten. Source material: PBMCs. The receptors originated from a woman aged 35 to 49 in good health and CMV-seronegative. Both conserved end residues are part of each CDR3. The order of the fields is CDR3 protein, J gene, V gene.

CASSIQGGNTEAFF,TRBJ1-1,TRBV7-3
CASSPQGGRQYF,TRBJ2-7,TRBV6-5
CASSQGQGYTEAFF,TRBJ1-1,TRBV9
CASSWTANTGELFF,TRBJ2-2,TRBV5-1
CSGQGIYTEAFF,TRBJ1-1,TRBV29-1
CSQRGRGYTF,TRBJ1-2,TRBV20-1
CASSVQGARSEKLFF,TRBJ1-4,TRBV28
CASSLGGDTQYF,TRBJ2-3,TRBV11-3
CASSLSDRGNTEAFF,TRBJ1-1,TRBV18
CASRTGGNEQFF,TRBJ2-1,TRBV2
CASSEQAGGQDTQYF,TRBJ2-3,TRBV6-1
CASTGQVDPWAQHF,TRBJ1-5,TRBV6-1
CASSLTGGLVGYTF,TRBJ1-2,TRBV28
CASSPAGLASGTQYF,TRBJ2-5,TRBV6-5
CASSSLSGTSGSYEQYF,TRBJ2-7,TRBV7-9
CASSFSYREVTEKLFF,TRBJ1-4,TRBV27
CASSGTRKLFF,TRBJ1-4,TRBV6-1
CASSTDPLRETQYF,TRBJ2-5,TRBV9
CASTLGTSGGRDTQYF,TRBJ2-3,TRBV7-3
CASSRPGTGVAFF,TRBJ1-1,TRBV6-5
CASSPLRGETQYF,TRBJ2-5,TRBV6-5
CASLIPTGGRTDTQYF,TRBJ2-3,TRBV27
CASSAPRASGNTGELFF,TRBJ2-2,TRBV9
CASSIGQQAGANVLTF,TRBJ2-6,TRBV19
CASSQAGGVAETQYF,TRBJ2-5,TRBV7-3
CSVVRDRVGYGYTF,TRBJ1-2,TRBV29-1
CASSFMLDTDTQYF,TRBJ2-3,TRBV5-1
CASSVAPDGNSGNTIYF,TRBJ1-3,TRBV9
CSVWDSWIMNTEAFF,TRBJ1-1,TRBV29-1
CASSFRDRAYGYTF,TRBJ1-2,TRBV7-9
CASSPGEYEQYF,TRBJ2-7,TRBV5-1
CASSPAGGSRQPQHF,TRBJ1-5,TRBV18
CASSKGGNTEAFF,TRBJ1-1,TRBV6-1
CASSNRQGAQETQYF,TRBJ2-5,TRBV11-3
CASSSRTGTSQPQHF,TRBJ1-5,TRBV28
CASSSTGGATNEKLFF,TRBJ1-4,TRBV28
CAISGTTYEQYF,TRBJ2-7,TRBV10-3
CASSSGQLYGYTF,TRBJ1-2,TRBV28
CASSLSPGLNQPQHF,TRBJ1-5,TRBV5-6
CASYTDRKGYTF,TRBJ1-2,TRBV6-1
CASSLALGTANTGELFF,TRBJ2-2,TRBV7-9
CASSLQGGDSPLHF,TRBJ1-6,TRBV4-3
CAITGGLPTRGTEAFF,TRBJ1-1,TRBV10-3
CASSLLPGSTDTQYF,TRBJ2-3,TRBV5-4
CSVGRGAANTGELFF,TRBJ2-2,TRBV29-1
CSVYFSSEKTQYF,TRBJ2-5,TRBV29-1
CASSIDATGGNSPLHF,TRBJ1-6,TRBV19
CASSLVRGTNEKLFF,TRBJ1-4,TRBV5-1
CASSLARTRNTGELFF,TRBJ2-2,TRBV7-8
CASSPGLGSYEQYF,TRBJ2-7,TRBV11-2
CASSADTDNEQFF,TRBJ2-1,TRBV6-5
CASSPVEGGLSGNTIYF,TRBJ1-3,TRBV18
CASSVALRDIQYF,TRBJ2-4,TRBV9
CASNGGYNSPLHF,TRBJ1-6,TRBV7-2
CASSPRLKGQGALEQFF,TRBJ2-1,TRBV7-2
CASSHPTASYEQYF,TRBJ2-7,TRBV5-8
CASSPNGQYTQYF,TRBJ2-3,TRBV11-3